Shown below are 18 T cell receptor beta chains from a single sample sequenced in a study of blood T cell repertoires in COVID-19. Here immunoSEQ multiplex PCR was the method, and the copy in TCRdb shows in-frame clones only, minus some. Among over 200,000 clones, 87% were seen once, and the ten largest hold 10% to 13%. What was sequenced was PBMCs or T cells enriched from blood (not recorded which). The source is a man aged 25-45 years who had recovered from COVID-19.

As concerns this clone: At one end, the junction sequence differs from germline, possibly due to a read error. The rearrangement uses TRBV5-1 and TRBJ1-1, with D perhaps matching TRBD1 (5 bases). The germline V gene encodes CDR1 SGHRS and CDR2 YFSETQ. This CDR3 has 15 residues. CDR3 residues: CASRLGDSLNTEAFF. The CDR3 region has the DNA TGCGCCAGCAGATTGGGAGACAGTCTGAACACTGAAGCTTTCTTT.

V usage is TRBV6-2 or TRBV6-3 and J usage is TRBJ1-2, with D perhaps matching TRBD1 (5 bases). The CDR3 has 14 residues. The ends were cut back, 5 bases at V and 9 bases at J, with 19 bases in the middle. Germline CDR1 and CDR2: MNHEY and SVGEGT. Here the CDR3 reads CASSPPTAARRYTF. As DNA, the CDR3 is TGTGCCAGCAGTCCACCGACAGCCGCCCGTCGCTACACCTTC.

The CDR3, as DNA: TGCGCCAGCAGTGATAGACTAGCGGGACGCAATGAGCAGTTCTTC. This codes for CASSDRLAGRNEQFF. The chain uses TRBV10-2 and TRBJ2-1; TRBD2 aligns across 11 bases. The length of the CDR3 is 15 residues. Trimming removed 3 bases from V and 6 bases from J; junction bases left unmatched: 4. The germline V gene encodes CDR1 WSHSY and CDR2 SAAADI.

This clone came up many times. This sequence joins TRBV11-1 and TRBJ1-6, with TRBD1 identical over 7 bases. J lost 10 bases, V lost 9 bases, and 6 bases had no gene match. The CDR3 runs 12 residues. CDR1 SGHAT and CDR2 FQDESV come from the germline V gene (reference sequence). CDR3 nucleotide sequence: TGTGCCAGTACGGACAGGAACTCACCCCTCCACTTT. Translated: CASTDRNSPLHF.

The chain carries TRBV7-2 and TRBJ2-1, with a weak D call TRBD2 (5 bases). Per germline, CDR1 SGHTA and CDR2 FQGNSA. V lost 1 base, J lost 6 bases, and 10 bases lay in between. This CDR3 is built from 14 residues. This CDR3 is CASSLGLASNEQFF. The CDR3 nucleotides read TGTGCCAGCAGCTTAGGATTAGCGTCCAATGAGCAGTTCTTC.

The chain recombines TRBV9 with TRBJ2-5; TRBD1 agrees at 8 bases. V lost 4 bases to trimming and J lost 1 base; unmatched junction nucleotides: 3. This CDR3 spans 14 amino acids. CDR1 is SGDLS and CDR2 is YYNGEE in the germline V gene. CDR3 sequence reads: CASSLGTGQETQYF. CDR3 bases: TGTGCCAGCAGCCTCGGGACAGGCCAAGAGACCCAGTACTTC.

The chain uses TRBV7-9 and TRBJ2-1; D remains unclear. V was clipped by 8 bases and J by 6 bases, with 11 bases between them. The CDR3 loop spans 12 amino acids. Per germline, CDR1 SEHNR and CDR2 FQNEAQ (reference sequence). The CDR3 loop reads CASSRGVNEQFF. The CDR3, as DNA: TGTGCCAGCTCTCGCGGAGTCAATGAGCAGTTCTTC.

The rearrangement uses TRBV28 and TRBJ2-3, with 8 bases matching TRBD2. V lost 4 bases, J lost 6 bases, and 9 bases stayed unmatched. This CDR3 contains 15 residues. Germline CDR1 reads MDHEN; CDR2 reads SYDVKM. CDR3 sequence reads: CASSSSGSAGDTQYF. In nucleotides, the CDR3 is TGTGCCAGCAGTTCTAGCGGGTCGGCCGGGGATACGCAGTATTTT.

J is TRBJ2-1 and V is TRBV27; 7 bases line up with TRBD2. Germline CDR1 MNHEY, CDR2 SMNVEV (reference sequence). Unmatched junction bases numbered 13, after V lost 5 bases and J lost 3 bases. The CDR3 consists of 17 residues. The CDR3 protein is CASSTTLAARIYNEQFF. DNA of the CDR3: TGTGCCAGCAGTACCACTCTAGCGGCGCGGATCTACAATGAGCAGTTCTTC.

The chain joins TRBV18 to TRBJ1-4; tentative D call: TRBD1 (5 bases). The germline V gene has CDR1 KGHSH and CDR2 LQKENI. CDR3 length: 15 amino acids. Trimming cost V 0 bases and J 5 bases, with 10 bases left between them. The CDR3 sequence is CASSPPQGVNEKLFF. CDR3 nucleotides: TGTGCCAGCTCACCACCTCAGGGCGTCAATGAAAAACTGTTTTTT.

The rearrangement links TRBV30 to TRBJ2-2; the D is unclear. From germline, CDR1 is GTSNPN and CDR2 SVGIG (reference sequence). Between the trimmed V and J ends, which lost 1 base and 5 bases, there was a span of 5 bases. The CDR3 contains 12 residues. The CDR3 sequence: CAWSDFTGELFF. The DNA of the CDR3 is TGTGCCTGGAGTGACTTTACCGGGGAGCTGTTTTTT.

This clone turned up a few times. The V and J genes are TRBV28 and TRBJ1-6; D uncertain. Trimming shortened V by 6 bases and J by 14 bases, and 14 bases separated the two germline ends. CDR1 and CDR2 from the germline V gene are MDHEN and SYDVKM. The CDR3 is 12 residues long. The CDR3 DNA is TGTGCCAGCAGCCTAGTCCTGGCCACCCTCCACTTT. Translation gives CASSLVLATLHF.

The chain links TRBV6-4 to TRBJ1-2; no clear D. Looked up from germline, CDR1 is MRHNA and CDR2 is SNTAGT. V was pared by 6 bases and J by 4 bases, with 18 bases between. The CDR3 sequence is 15 residues long. CDR3 DNA sequence: TGTGCCAGCAGAGCCGAAACGCACAGCCCCTATGGCTACACCTTC. Encoded protein: CASRAETHSPYGYTF.

This clone was picked up many times. The same CDR3 can be traced to other DNA sequences in this sample. The CDR3 DNA follows: TGTGCCAGCAGCGCCGGATACGGGGGGGGCAGCAATCAGCCCCAGCATTTT. Translated: CASSAGYGGGSNQPQHF. V is TRBV7-4 and J is TRBJ1-5; D is perhaps TRBD1 (6 bases). CDR3 length equals 17 residues. V lost 5 bases, J lost 1 base, and 18 bases lay in between. Germline V lookup: CDR1 SGHVT, CDR2 SQSDAQ.

The gene calls are TRBV18 and TRBJ2-3; D might be TRBD1 (5 bases). CDR1 and CDR2 (germline): KGHSH, LQKENI. This CDR3 is 15 amino acids long. V was shortened by 6 bases and J by 4 bases, with 17 bases between the two germline ends. The CDR3 region is CASSPGQGEADTQYF. Written as DNA, the CDR3 is TGTGCCAGCTCGCCTGGGCAGGGTGAAGCAGATACGCAGTATTTT.

The gene calls are TRBV27 and TRBJ2-1; the match to TRBD2 covers 13 bases. This CDR3 has 18 residues. Germline lookup yields CDR1 MNHEY and CDR2 SMNVEV (reference sequence). V lost 3 bases to trimming and J lost 7 bases; unmatched junction nucleotides: 12. CDR3 region: CASSFVLAGGLYLNEQFF. The CDR3 coding sequence is TGTGCCAGCAGTTTTGTACTAGCGGGAGGGCTCTACTTAAATGAGCAGTTCTTC.

This clone has a handful of counts. The chain joins TRBV23-1 to TRBJ2-5; a possible D gene is TRBD1 (5 bases). TRBV23-1 is designated an ORF whose function remains uncertain. V lost 0 bases and J lost 0, with 8 bases in between. The CDR3 is made up of 15 amino acids. In DNA, the CDR3 is TGCGCCAGCAGTCAATCAACAGGAAACCAAGAGACCCAGTACTTC. Protein product: CASSQSTGNQETQYF.

V gene TRBV19 combines with J gene TRBJ2-7; D perhaps matches TRBD1 (6 bases). The CDR3 contains 15 residues. CDR1 LNHDA and CDR2 SQIVND come from the germline V gene (reference sequence). Trimming removed 7 bases from V and 3 bases from J, with 19 bases in between. CDR3 sequence reads: CASTLSTGSGYEQYF. CDR3 bases: TGTGCCAGTACACTTTCGACAGGTTCCGGCTACGAGCAGTACTTC.